The 9 T cell receptor beta chains listed next were all sequenced from one sample in a study of blood T cells in healthy people across ages. A second PCR, run for about 7 to 11 cycles, used a sample-barcoded 5' primer plus a J-beta primer mix. Using its own MiXCR run on the 5' RACE reads, TCRdb lists one record per CDR3 protein. Of approximately 810,000 distinct CDR3 sequences in the sample, under 35% were seen once. Sequences were obtained from blood. All receptors come from an elderly woman in good health.

A remark on this clonotype: The germline gene is not matched at one end of the junction; a read error may be the cause. V usage is TRBV7-7 and J usage is TRBJ2-1; 8 bases are a match to TRBD2. The CDR3 runs 14 residues. The germline gives CDR1 SSHAT, CDR2 FNYEAQ (reference sequence). CDR3 in amino acids: CASSPGGEDNEQFF. CDR3 in DNA: TGTGCTAGCAGCCCCGGGGGGGAGGACAATGAGCAGTTCTTC. The full variable domain, with the rest looked up from reference TRBV7-7 and TRBJ2-1, is GAGVSQSPRYKVTKRGQDVTLRCDPISSHATLYWYQQALGQGPEFLTYFNYEAQPDKSGLPSDRFSAERPEGSISTLTIQRTEQRDSAMYRCASSPGGEDNEQFFGPGTRLTVL.

A note on this clonotype: With a much larger clone just one base away, this may be a read error. Written as DNA, the CDR3 is TGTGCCAGCAGCTTAAGTCAGGGGAGCCACGAGCAGTACTTC. Encoded protein: CASSLSQGSHEQYF. The chain combines TRBV7-2 with TRBJ2-7; tentatively, D is TRBD1 (6 bases). V was clipped by 2 bases and J by 5 bases, with 13 bases between them. Germline-derived CDR1 and CDR2 are SGHTA and FQGNSA. CDR3 length: 14 amino acids.

The chain has TRBV4-1 and TRBJ2-1, with 8 bases fitting TRBD2. CDR1 is MGHRA, CDR2 YSYEKL, per germline. V lost 3 bases to trimming and J lost 1 base; unmatched junction nucleotides: 5. The CDR3 contains 16 residues. The CDR3 loop is CASSHPGGRSYNEQFF. CDR3 bases: TGCGCCAGCAGCCACCCGGGGGGGCGGTCCTACAATGAGCAGTTCTTC.

This clonotype was counted at least ten times. The CDR3 DNA sequence: TGTGCCAGCAGCCCCTTAACATGGGCTGAAGCTTTCTTT. The encoded protein is CASSPLTWAEAFF. The rearrangement joins TRBV27 to TRBJ1-1; D is uncertain. The V end lost 6 bases, the J end lost 6 bases, and 14 bases lay between the germline ends. Per the germline V gene, CDR1 is MNHEY and CDR2 is SMNVEV (reference sequence). This CDR3 has 13 amino acids.

This clonotype occurred once. This may arise from a read error, as a much more abundant clone is one base away. V gene TRBV7-6 combines with J gene TRBJ2-1, with TRBD2 matching over 7 bases. The DNA matches TRBJ2-7 better at its end, which makes the J call doubtful. This CDR3 spans 15 amino acids. Germline lookup yields CDR1 SGHVS and CDR2 FNYEAQ. Here the CDR3 reads CASSLGQRGYNEQYF. The CDR3 DNA reads as TGTGCCAGCAGCCTGGGGCAGCGGGGCTACAATGAGCAGTACTTC.

This clonotype was counted many times. V gene TRBV6-2 or TRBV6-3 combines with J gene TRBJ2-5; no reliable D call. The CDR3 is made up of 14 amino acids. Germline V CDR1 and CDR2: MNHEY, SVGEGT. Trimming took 4 bases from V and 5 from J, leaving 14 bases between them. CDR3 nucleotides: TGTGCCAGCAGTTTTTCGGGCCAGGTGGAGACCCAGTACTTC. It yields the protein CASSFSGQVETQYF.

In its sample, this clonotype was seen many times. The CDR3, as DNA: TGTGCCACCAGCAGAGAGATGGGACAGAGAGAGACCCAGTACTTC. It translates to CATSREMGQRETQYF. J is TRBJ2-5 and V is TRBV15, with 7 positions matching TRBD1. The V and J ends lost 0 bases and 4 bases, in that order; junction bases with no gene match: 5. The germline V gene has CDR1 LNHNV and CDR2 YYDKDF (reference sequence). The CDR3 covers 15 residues.

This clonotype was seen ten or more times. The chain is built from TRBV6-6 and TRBJ2-1; 10 bases fit TRBD2. The CDR3 consists of 16 residues. From germline, CDR1 is MNHNY and CDR2 SVGAGI (reference sequence). The V and J ends lost 5 bases and 10 bases, in that order; junction bases with no gene match: 14. CDR3 region: CASSDERGGPFMEQFF. The CDR3 nucleotides read TGTGCCAGCAGTGACGAGCGGGGGGGCCCTTTTATGGAGCAGTTCTTC.

This clonotype has just a few counts. The chain uses TRBV3-1 and TRBJ2-3; D gene ambiguous. The CDR3 is 15 residues long. Trimming shortened V by 4 bases and J by 0 bases, and 11 bases separated the two germline ends. Germline loops: CDR1 LGHDT, CDR2 YNNKEL (reference sequence). The CDR3, as DNA: TGTGCCAGCAGCCTTAAAAGTGGGAGCACAGATACGCAGTATTTT. As protein: CASSLKSGSTDTQYF.